This TCR beta chain came from a study of T cell responses to AZD1222 COVID-19 vaccine. By sample share, this clone is medium-sized. The antigen remains unidentified. The table came from immunoSEQ multiplex PCR; TCRdb's copy has only in-frame clones and leaves some out. Of approximately 100,000 clones in the sample, more than 75% are singletons; the top ten hold 4% to 5.5%. V gave up 6 bases and J gave up 4 bases, with 12 bases separating them. The CDR3 has 13 amino acids. Germline assignment: CDR1 MNHEY and CDR2 SVGAGI. Overall study findings and caveats: Among vaccine-associated CD4 TCRs, coverage spanned spike, with dominance at 160-218 and 743-854.

This clonotype originated in an adult who received the AZD1222 COVID-19 vaccine. V usage is TRBV6-5 and J usage is TRBJ1-2, with D possibly TRBD1 on 6 matching bases. The sample consisted of peripheral blood, taken 28 days after the second AZD1222 dose. The CDR3 coding sequence is TGTGCCAGCAGCTCGGGACATTTCTATGGCTACACCTTC. Protein: CASSSGHFYGYTF.